The 5 T cell receptor beta chains below all came from one sample that was sequenced in a study of cytomegalovirus exposure and HLA in healthy donors. A multiplex PCR was run with 60 Vbeta primers and 13 Jbeta primers. TCRdb's copy holds only in-frame clones and misses some; the assay was immunoSEQ multiplex PCR. The sample has roughly 100,000 clones, about 80% seen once. Sequencing used PBMCs. These receptors all stem from a man in his forties or fifties in good health and CMV-seropositive.

The chain uses TRBV27 and TRBJ1-2; 7 nucleotides align to TRBD1. Germline CDR1 reads MNHEY; CDR2 reads SMNVEV (reference sequence). The CDR3 loop spans 14 amino acids. V shed 6 bases and J 8 bases; nucleotides not matched to a gene: 12. The CDR3 nucleotides read TGTGCCAGCAGAGGTCGGGACAGTGGGAGAGGCTACACCTTC. Amino acid sequence: CASRGRDSGRGYTF.

This chain joins TRBV2 and TRBJ1-5; 7 nucleotides match TRBD1. Germline CDR1 SNHLY, CDR2 FYNNEI. V trimming: 6 bases; J trimming: 5 bases; junction bases outside the gene matches: 13. The CDR3 sequence is 16 residues long. The chain's CDR3 is CASSPGPDRADQPQHF. CDR3 DNA: TGTGCCAGCAGCCCGGGACCTGACAGGGCCGATCAGCCCCAGCATTTT.

The chain recombines TRBV6-5 with TRBJ1-3, with D possibly matching TRBD1 (6 bases). The CDR3 length is 15 residues. Germline CDR1 MNHEY, CDR2 SVGAGI. Trimming took off 2 bases at V and 0 bases at J, with 8 bases between the two ends. The CDR3 reads CASSYMGASGNTIYF. The DNA of the CDR3 is TGTGCCAGCAGTTACATGGGGGCCTCTGGAAACACCATATATTTT.

The rearrangement joins TRBV7-9 to TRBJ1-1, with 7 bases aligning to TRBD1. This CDR3 comprises 14 residues. Germline loops: CDR1 SEHNR, CDR2 FQNEAQ (reference sequence). The V segment lost 5 bases and the J segment 3 bases; nucleotides outside the gene matches: 6. The CDR3 region has the DNA TGTGCCAGCAGCAAGACAGGGTTCGACACTGAAGCTTTCTTT. This translates into CASSKTGFDTEAFF.

The gene calls are TRBV6-1 and TRBJ1-5; D is unresolved. V lost 1 base to trimming and J lost 15 bases, with 16 bases between them. Germline values: CDR1 MNHNS, CDR2 SASEGT. This CDR3 comprises 13 residues. The CDR3 loop reads CASSEDPPRVGHF. CDR3 coding DNA: TGTGCCAGCAGTGAAGACCCCCCGCGGGTTGGGCATTTT.